The 20 T cell receptor beta chains in this list originate from one sample, sequenced in a study of T cell responses to AZD1222 COVID-19 vaccine. Profiled with immunoSEQ multiplex PCR; TCRdb holds only in-frame clones, not every one. This sample has some 150,000 clones, with 75% to 90% found just once. Specimen: peripheral blood, collected 28 days after the second AZD1222 dose. The source is an adult who received the AZD1222 COVID-19 vaccine.

J is TRBJ1-3 and V is TRBV19; D ambiguous. The CDR3 extends over 14 amino acids. Trimming cost V 3 bases and J 3 bases, with 9 bases left between them. Germline CDR1 reads LNHDA; CDR2 reads SQIVND (reference sequence). The CDR3 spells CASSMYVDGNTIYF. The DNA for the CDR3 is TGTGCCAGTAGTATGTATGTGGATGGAAACACCATATATTTT.

V is TRBV18 and J is TRBJ2-3; D is unclear. The CDR3 consists of 13 residues. From germline, CDR1 is KGHSH and CDR2 LQKENI. V was cut by 4 bases and J by 2 bases, with 7 bases left in between. The CDR3 reads CASSLDDTDTQYF. In nucleotides, the CDR3 is TGTGCCAGCTCACTGGACGACACAGATACGCAGTATTTT.

This clone was observed at least ten times. The CDR3 here is CASSLAGRSPLHF. The CDR3 DNA follows: TGCGCCAGCAGCTTGGCCGGTCGTTCACCCCTCCACTTT. The V call is TRBV5-1, the J call TRBJ1-6; D unresolved. The length of the CDR3 is 13 residues. V lost 0 bases to trimming and J lost 9 bases, with 7 bases between them. Germline V gives CDR1 SGHRS, CDR2 YFSETQ.

The chain combines TRBV7-8 with TRBJ2-1; D not resolved. With 4 bases removed from V and 5 bases from J, the gap between germline ends came to 9 bases. The CDR3 runs to 13 residues. Germline V gene lookup returns CDR1 SGHVS and CDR2 FQNEAQ. The DNA for the CDR3 is TGTGCCAGCAGCTCCCTCCGCGACAATGAGCAGTTCTTC. Translating it yields CASSSLRDNEQFF.

The chain employs TRBV24-1 and TRBJ2-5, with D possibly being TRBD2 (6 bases). The CDR3 contains 12 residues. Trimming cost V 10 bases and J 10 bases, with 18 bases left between them. Germline assignment: CDR1 KGHDR and CDR2 SFDVKD. The CDR3 loop is CATQERVGSQYF. CDR3 sequence (DNA): TGTGCCACGCAGGAGAGGGTCGGGAGCCAGTACTTC.

The chain employs TRBV3-1 (or the pseudogene TRBV3-2) and TRBJ2-2, with 9 bases matching TRBD2. J gave up 1 base and V 4 bases, and 1 base lay outside the gene matches. Germline V CDR1 and CDR2: LGHDT, YNNKEL (reference sequence). The CDR3 is made up of 15 amino acids. The CDR3 here is CASSLSGGNTGELFF. Written as DNA, the CDR3 is TGTGCCAGCAGCCTTAGCGGGGGGAACACCGGGGAGCTGTTTTTT.

This chain connects TRBV7-9 to TRBJ2-7; D may be TRBD2 (6 bases). V was pared by 5 bases and J by 4 bases, with 18 bases between. The CDR3 runs 15 residues. Per germline, CDR1 SEHNR and CDR2 FQNEAQ (reference sequence). The DNA for the CDR3 is TGTGCCAGCAGCCCGGAGGGCGGACCCCGGTACGAGCAGTACTTC. Its protein is CASSPEGGPRYEQYF.

This clone occurred once. The chain employs TRBV7-2 and TRBJ1-4, with D maybe TRBD1 (5 bases). Germline CDR1 reads SGHTA; CDR2 reads FQGNSA. Between the trimmed V and J ends, which lost 4 bases and 1 base, there was a span of 10 bases. This CDR3 has 15 residues. The CDR3 loop is CASSYGGVTNEKLFF. The CDR3 DNA reads as TGTGCCAGCAGCTACGGGGGGGTAACTAATGAAAAACTGTTTTTT. Using reference TRBV7-2 and TRBJ1-4 for the parts outside the CDR3, the full variable domain is GAGVSQSPSNKVTEKGKDVELRCDPISGHTALYWYRQSLGQGLEFLIYFQGNSAPDKSGLPSDRFSAERTGGSVSTLTIQRTQQEDSAVYLCASSYGGVTNEKLFFGSGTQLSVL.

There are a few counts of this clone. This rearrangement joins TRBV25-1 to TRBJ2-5; 8 nucleotides align to TRBD2. The CDR3 length is 12 residues. Per germline, CDR1 MGHDK and CDR2 SYGVNS. With 7 bases clipped from V and 4 bases from J, the junction kept 2 bases outside the gene matches. The CDR3 nucleotides read TGTGCCAGCACGGGGGGGGCAGAGACCCAGTACTTC. It is translated as CASTGGAETQYF.

The V gene is TRBV15, the J gene TRBJ2-5; tentatively, D is TRBD2 (5 bases). The germline gives CDR1 LNHNV, CDR2 YYDKDF (reference sequence). V gave up 0 bases and J gave up 4 bases, with 9 bases separating them. This CDR3 has 14 amino acids. CDR3 protein: CATSRDKGRETQYF. For the CDR3, the DNA is TGTGCCACCAGCAGAGATAAAGGGAGAGAGACCCAGTACTTC.

The V and J genes are TRBV18 and TRBJ2-7; 7 bases line up with TRBD2. The germline V gene has CDR1 KGHSH and CDR2 LQKENI. The CDR3 is 16 amino acids. Germline trimming cut 1 base from V and 3 bases from J; bases unmatched to any gene: 9. CDR3 nucleotides: TGTGCCAGCTCACCACTTTTACGGGAGGATGTCTACGAGCAGTACTTC. Protein sequence: CASSPLLREDVYEQYF.

This clone was recorded only once. The CDR3 bases are TGTGCCAGCTCACCTCTGGCGGTCGAGCAGTACTTC. Translation: CASSPLAVEQYF. The V call is TRBV18, the J call TRBJ2-7; no reliable D call. The CDR3 spans 12 residues. The germline V gene has CDR1 KGHSH and CDR2 LQKENI. V dropped 3 bases and J dropped 6 bases, with 9 bases sitting between them.

The rearrangement joins TRBV30 to TRBJ1-1; D perhaps matches TRBD1 (5 bases). V lost 3 bases to trimming and J lost 9 bases, with 14 bases between them. Germline CDR1 is GTSNPN and CDR2 is SVGIG (reference sequence). The CDR3 spans 12 residues. CDR3 DNA sequence: TGTGCCTGGAGGCCAGGGAACGGGAAAGCTTTCTTT. It specifies CAWRPGNGKAFF.

This clone appeared once. The genes are TRBV4-3 and TRBJ2-2; 15 nucleotides agree with TRBD2. CDR1 is LGHNA, CDR2 YSLEER, per germline. The length of the CDR3 is 17 residues. Losses at the gene ends were 4 bases for V and 1 base for J; bases not matched to a gene: 1. The CDR3 sequence: CASSLGLAGGNTGELFF. The CDR3 DNA follows: TGCGCCAGCAGCCTGGGACTAGCGGGAGGGAACACCGGGGAGCTGTTTTTT.

This clone was observed once. This chain uses TRBV5-1 with TRBJ2-2, with a possible D match to TRBD1 (6 bases). Germline V lookup: CDR1 SGHRS, CDR2 YFSETQ. The CDR3 loop spans 15 amino acids. V lost 4 bases and J 5 bases, leaving 15 bases between the germline ends. Written as DNA, the CDR3 is TGCGCCAGCAGCCCGGGACACCTACAAACCGGGGAGCTGTTTTTT. As protein: CASSPGHLQTGELFF.

This chain connects TRBV27 to TRBJ1-3; 10 bases map to TRBD1. Germline V gene lookup returns CDR1 MNHEY and CDR2 SMNVEV (reference sequence). The CDR3 length is 17 residues. V was clipped by 8 bases and J by 0 bases; unmatched bases: 10. Written as DNA, the CDR3 is TGTGCCAGCGGGGACAGGGGCCACTTATCCTCTGGAAACACCATATATTTT. It encodes CASGDRGHLSSGNTIYF.

The chain combines TRBV11-2 with TRBJ1-1; D is possibly TRBD1 (6 bases). The length of the CDR3 is 15 residues. CDR1 and CDR2 (germline): SGHAT, FQNNGV. The V end lost 8 bases, the J end lost 7 bases, and 23 bases lay between the germline ends. DNA for the CDR3: TGTGCCAGCGGCAAAGAAACAGGGATGACGATTGAAGCTTTCTTT. The encoded protein is CASGKETGMTIEAFF.

The rearrangement links TRBV5-1 to TRBJ2-3; D unresolved. The V end lost 2 bases, the J end lost 0 bases, and 7 bases lay between the germline ends. This CDR3 has 14 residues. Germline values: CDR1 SGHRS, CDR2 YFSETQ. This chain's CDR3 is CASSFRSSTDTQYF. The CDR3 nucleotides are TGCGCCAGCAGCTTCCGGTCCAGCACAGATACGCAGTATTTT.

The chain links TRBV5-4 to TRBJ2-1, with D unclear. Germline values: CDR1 SGHNT, CDR2 YYREEE (reference sequence). This CDR3 contains 11 residues. The V end lost 2 bases, the J end lost 10 bases, and 7 bases lay between the germline ends. The CDR3 bases are TGTGCCAGCAGCTTTTCACTAGAGCAGTTCTTC. The encoded protein is CASSFSLEQFF.

The chain is built from TRBV5-8 and TRBJ2-5, with D unresolved. Germline CDR1 reads SGHTS; CDR2 reads YDEGEE. Between the trimmed V and J ends, which lost 3 bases and 4 bases, there was a span of 16 bases. This CDR3 is built from 15 residues. The chain's CDR3 is CASSSQVGRTETQYF. For the CDR3, the DNA is TGTGCCAGCAGCTCGCAGGTAGGGCGTACAGAGACCCAGTACTTC.